Below are 10 T cell receptor beta chains sequenced from a single sample in a study of Ad26.COV2.S vaccination and SARS-CoV-2 variants. TCRdb keeps only in-frame clones here, not all; method: immunoSEQ multiplex PCR. The profile shows over 400,000 clones, approximately 89% of them singletons. Treatment denoted: 15 to 20 received Ad26.COV2.S at low or high dose, single or two shots; about 5 received placebo; per-sample allocation not given. Samples analyzed were those drawn on day 63 after the first vaccine or placebo injection. The input for sequencing was peripheral blood, taken in a trial of Ad26.COV2.S vaccine versus placebo. The origin of the receptors is a person between 18 and 60 years old who received the Ad26.COV2.S COVID-19 vaccine or a placebo.

The gene calls are TRBV30 and TRBJ1-1; D is possibly TRBD1 (5 bases). With 0 bases removed from V and 2 bases from J, the gap between germline ends came to 10 bases. This CDR3 region has 14 residues. Germline-derived CDR1 and CDR2 are GTSNPN and SVGIG (reference sequence). The CDR3 nucleotides read TGTGCCTGGAGTGTAACAAGGGGAAACACTGAAGCTTTCTTT. Protein product: CAWSVTRGNTEAFF.

V and J are TRBV5-1 and TRBJ1-2; 7 bases line up with TRBD1. Germline CDR1 reads SGHRS; CDR2 reads YFSETQ. There are 15 residues in the CDR3. V lost 0 bases, J lost 7 bases, and 9 bases stayed unmatched. The CDR3, as DNA: TGCGCCAGCAGCTTGGAGGTGACAGGGCACCCTGGCTACACCTTC. As protein: CASSLEVTGHPGYTF.

The chain carries TRBV10-3 and TRBJ2-3; TRBD2 agrees at 7 bases. V was clipped by 7 bases and J by 4 bases; unmatched bases: 5. There are 13 residues in the CDR3. Germline loops: CDR1 ENHRY, CDR2 SYGVKD. The CDR3 region is CAIKGLSSDTQYF. CDR3 DNA sequence: TGTGCCATCAAGGGACTAAGCTCAGATACGCAGTATTTT.

The V gene is TRBV12-5, the J gene TRBJ1-1; D is ambiguous. The germline V gene has CDR1 LGHNT and CDR2 FRNRAP. The CDR3 is 11 amino acids. Trimming removed 7 bases from V and 11 bases from J, with 14 bases in between. CDR3 sequence (DNA): TGTGCTAGTGCCCGGACGGCCAGGGCTTTCTTT. The encoded protein is CASARTARAFF.

The chain is built from TRBV5-1 and TRBJ2-7, with D possibly matching TRBD2 (5 bases). The CDR3 contains 14 residues. Deletions cut 2 bases from V and 0 bases from J, with 9 bases between. The V gene's germline CDR1 is SGHRS and CDR2 YFSETQ. This chain's CDR3 is CASSFLGSSYEQYF. CDR3 in DNA: TGCGCCAGCAGCTTCCTGGGGAGCTCCTACGAGCAGTACTTC.

The rearrangement uses TRBV7-9 and TRBJ1-4; TRBD1 is a possible D gene (6 bases). Germline V lookup: CDR1 SEHNR, CDR2 FQNEAQ (reference sequence). Trimming removed 1 base at V and 5 bases at J, with 14 bases between. The CDR3 sequence is 16 residues long. For the CDR3, the DNA is TGTGCCAGCAGCTTAGGTCTCACGGACAGCAATGAAAAACTGTTTTTT. Translating gives CASSLGLTDSNEKLFF.

The chain is built from TRBV5-5 and TRBJ2-2; D is uncertain. CDR3 length: 14 amino acids. V dropped 1 base and J dropped 6 bases, with 10 bases sitting between them. Germline-derived CDR1 and CDR2 are SGHKS and YYEKEE (reference sequence). CDR3 nucleotides: TGTGCCAGCAGCTTGTGGCTCCTCGCCGGGGAGCTGTTTTTT. As protein: CASSLWLLAGELFF.

J is TRBJ1-1 and V is TRBV28; D gene ambiguous. V dropped 3 bases and J dropped 4 bases, with 12 bases sitting between them. The CDR3 loop spans 14 amino acids. Germline-derived CDR1 and CDR2 are MDHEN and SYDVKM. CDR3 residues: CASSLRPISTEAFF. The CDR3 region has the DNA TGTGCCAGCAGTTTGCGTCCTATCAGCACTGAAGCTTTCTTT.

The CDR3 DNA reads as TGTGCCAGCGACCGGGGGGCCCTATACGAGCAGTACGTC. This translates into CASDRGALYEQYV. The J gene is TRBJ2-7, the V gene TRBV11-3; a possible D gene is TRBD2 (7 bases). The germline V and J ends were trimmed by 8 bases and 4 bases, with 15 bases remaining between them. The CDR3 loop spans 13 amino acids. Germline V gene data show CDR1 as SGHNT and CDR2 as YENEEA.

The chain joins TRBV6-5 to TRBJ2-7, with 8 bases lining up with TRBD2. After removal of 0 bases from V and 4 bases from J, the junction contained 8 bases not matched to a gene. In germline, CDR1 is MNHEY, CDR2 SVGAGI. CDR3 length equals 16 residues. In DNA, the CDR3 is TGTGCCAGCAGTTACTCGACCTCGGGGGGGCTTTACGAGCAGTACTTC. This encodes CASSYSTSGGLYEQYF.